These 17 T cell receptor beta chains came from one sample sequenced in a study of blood T cell repertoires in COVID-19. The repertoire was sequenced with immunoSEQ multiplex PCR; TCRdb's copy has only in-frame clones and lacks some. Of 350,000 or so clones listed, almost 90% are singletons. Input material: PBMCs or T cells enriched from blood (not recorded which). Receptors originate from a woman aged 30 to 39 who had been exposed to COVID-19.

The chain links TRBV11-1 to TRBJ2-7; no definite D call. Germline-derived CDR1 and CDR2 are SGHAT and FQDESV (reference sequence). This CDR3 contains 12 residues. Trimming took off 5 bases at V and 3 bases at J, with 8 bases between the two ends. CDR3 nucleotides: TGTGCCAGCAGCCAGGCCGGCTACGAGCAGTACTTC. Protein: CASSQAGYEQYF.

CDR3 DNA: TGTGCCAGCAGCGGGGGGTCCAACTATGGCTACACCTTC. Protein sequence: CASSGGSNYGYTF. This chain uses TRBV2 with TRBJ1-2; D is perhaps TRBD1 (5 bases). With 6 bases removed from V and 2 bases from J, the gap between germline ends came to 10 bases. The germline gives CDR1 SNHLY, CDR2 FYNNEI. The CDR3 runs 13 residues.

The chain has TRBV19 and TRBJ2-1; 12 bases fit TRBD2. Trimming removed 6 bases from V and 6 bases from J; junction bases left unmatched: 12. Germline V gene data show CDR1 as LNHDA and CDR2 as SQIVND (reference sequence). The CDR3 is 17 residues long. The CDR3 bases are TGTGCCAGTAGAAAGAGGCTAGCGGGAGGGTTCGGCAATGAGCAGTTCTTC. Protein: CASRKRLAGGFGNEQFF.

This chain links TRBV3-1 (or the pseudogene TRBV3-2) with TRBJ2-7; the D gene is possibly TRBD1 (6 bases). Trimming pared 1 base from V and 1 base from J, leaving 11 bases between. The germline V gene encodes CDR1 LGHDT and CDR2 YNNKEL (reference sequence). There are 15 residues in the CDR3. The CDR3 coding sequence is TGTGCCAGCAGCCAAGTGTCAGGGGCGTCCTACGAGCAGTACTTC. It translates to CASSQVSGASYEQYF.

The count of this clone is one. The V and J genes are TRBV13 and TRBJ1-6; 7 bases fit TRBD1. Trimming at V came to 2 bases and at J to 14 bases, leaving 3 bases not matched to a gene. The CDR3 consists of 12 residues. Germline V gives CDR1 PRHDT, CDR2 FYEKMQ (reference sequence). The CDR3 coding sequence is TGTGCCAGCAGCTTAAAGACAGGGACCCTCCACTTT. Translated: CASSLKTGTLHF.

The CDR3 DNA reads TGTGCCAGGCGTAGGGGGTACCAAGAGACCCAGTACTTC. As protein: CARRRGYQETQYF. V usage is TRBV19 and J usage is TRBJ2-5, with D tentatively TRBD1 (6 bases). V lost 9 bases to trimming and J lost 0 bases, with 11 bases between them. CDR3 size: 13 residues. Germline lookup yields CDR1 LNHDA and CDR2 SQIVND (reference sequence).

V gene TRBV5-1 combines with J gene TRBJ2-1, with TRBD2 identical over 12 bases. The CDR3 runs to 15 residues. V lost 4 bases to trimming and J lost 8 bases; unmatched junction nucleotides: 7. Germline values: CDR1 SGHRS, CDR2 YFSETQ. CDR3 coding DNA: TGCGCCAGCAGCCCAGGACTAGCGGGATTTGATGAGCAGTTCTTC. It encodes CASSPGLAGFDEQFF.

CDR3 amino acids: CASSPPRTEGQPQHF. CDR3 in DNA: TGTGCCAGCTCACCTCCTCGGACAGAAGGGCAGCCCCAGCATTTT. The chain is built from TRBV18 and TRBJ1-5; TRBD1 might be the D (6 bases). This CDR3 spans 15 amino acids. CDR1 and CDR2 from the germline V gene are KGHSH and LQKENI. V lost 3 bases and J lost 7, with 16 bases in between.

The chain is built from TRBV28 and TRBJ2-1; TRBD1 agrees at 11 bases. J gave up 7 bases and V 6 bases, and 8 bases lay outside the gene matches. The germline V gene encodes CDR1 MDHEN and CDR2 SYDVKM. The CDR3 loop spans 15 amino acids. The CDR3 sequence is CASRDRGPEGNEQFF. The CDR3 nucleotides read TGTGCCAGCAGGGACAGGGGGCCGGAGGGGAATGAGCAGTTCTTC.

The gene calls are TRBV30 and TRBJ1-5; 8 bases line up with TRBD1. Germline CDR1 reads GTSNPN; CDR2 reads SVGIG (reference sequence). The CDR3 covers 16 residues. Trimming took 0 bases from V and 1 from J; bases not matched to a gene: 5. The CDR3 loop is CAWSVSRTGSNQPQHF. The CDR3 DNA reads TGTGCCTGGAGTGTTAGTAGGACAGGGAGCAATCAGCCCCAGCATTTT.

The rearrangement uses TRBV29-1 and TRBJ2-3, with D unresolved. This CDR3 has 13 residues. V lost 7 bases and J lost 4, with 15 bases in between. Looked up from germline, CDR1 is SQVTM and CDR2 is ANQGSEA. CDR3 in amino acids: CSASTLAADTQYF. In DNA form, the CDR3 reads TGCAGCGCCTCAACCTTAGCAGCAGATACGCAGTATTTT.

In this sample, this clone turned up a few times. V gene TRBV16 combines with J gene TRBJ1-2; 9 bases line up with TRBD1. Germline loops: CDR1 KGHSY, CDR2 FQNENV. This CDR3 is built from 16 residues. Germline trimming cut 1 base from V and 2 bases from J; bases unmatched to any gene: 5. CDR3 nucleotides: TGTGCCAGCAGCCAATGGTTCGGACAGGGGAACTATGGCTACACCTTC. Translation: CASSQWFGQGNYGYTF.

The V gene is TRBV27, the J gene TRBJ1-1, with 10 bases matching TRBD1. V shed 6 bases and J 4 bases; nucleotides not matched to a gene: 5. Germline V lookup: CDR1 MNHEY, CDR2 SMNVEV (reference sequence). The CDR3 runs 14 residues. DNA for the CDR3: TGTGCCAGCAGCCGGACAGGGGGAACCACTGAAGCTTTCTTT. This codes for CASSRTGGTTEAFF.

V gene TRBV25-1 combines with J gene TRBJ2-1; possibly TRBD1 for D (6 bases). Germline CDR1 reads MGHDK; CDR2 reads SYGVNS. The V gene lost 8 bases and the J gene lost 5 bases, with 19 bases spanning the gap. The CDR3 spans 15 residues. The CDR3 DNA reads as TGTGCCAGCGGGGGCTCCAGTAGGCCTAACAATGAGCAGTTCTTC. Its translation: CASGGSSRPNNEQFF.

This chain joins TRBV7-2 and TRBJ1-2; tentatively, D is TRBD1 (6 bases). Germline assignment: CDR1 SGHTA and CDR2 FQGNSA. This CDR3 has 14 amino acids. V was pared by 1 base and J by 7 bases, with 13 bases between. CDR3 coding DNA: TGTGCCAGCAGCTTAGGGCGTCAGGGGATTGGCTACACCTTC. This sequence encodes CASSLGRQGIGYTF.

This chain links TRBV28 with TRBJ2-3, with 9 bases matching TRBD1. With V trimmed by 6 bases and J by 3 bases, 7 bases remained unmatched. CDR1 MDHEN and CDR2 SYDVKM come from the germline V gene. This CDR3 spans 15 amino acids. The CDR3 nucleotides are TGTGCCAGCAGGAATCCGGGACAGGGAACAGATACGCAGTATTTT. This gives the protein CASRNPGQGTDTQYF.

The chain combines TRBV5-1 with TRBJ2-7; perhaps TRBD1 as D (6 bases). The CDR3 is 19 residues long. The V gene's germline CDR1 is SGHRS and CDR2 YFSETQ. The ends were cut back, 0 bases at V and 3 bases at J, with 25 bases in the middle. DNA for the CDR3: TGCGCCAGCAGCTTGGAGGTGGCAACGGACAGCGTACTACACTACGAGCAGTACTTC. This codes for CASSLEVATDSVLHYEQYF.